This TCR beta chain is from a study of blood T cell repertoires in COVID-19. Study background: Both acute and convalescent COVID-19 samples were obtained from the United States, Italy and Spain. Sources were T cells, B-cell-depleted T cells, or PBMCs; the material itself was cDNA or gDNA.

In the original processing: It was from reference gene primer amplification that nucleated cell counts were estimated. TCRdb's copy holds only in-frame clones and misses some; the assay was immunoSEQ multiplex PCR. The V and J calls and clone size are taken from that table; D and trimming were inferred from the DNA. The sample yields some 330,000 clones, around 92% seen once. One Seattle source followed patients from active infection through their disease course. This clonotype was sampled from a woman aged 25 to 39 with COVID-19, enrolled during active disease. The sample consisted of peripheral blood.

The CDR3 DNA is TGTGCCAGCAGTCCTACCTGGACAGGGGGCTTGAACACTGAAGCTTTCTTT. Amino acid sequence: CASSPTWTGGLNTEAFF. V is TRBV6-6 and J is TRBJ1-1, with 11 bases matching TRBD1. Trimming took 5 bases from V and 0 from J; bases not matched to a gene: 8. From germline, CDR1 is MNHNY and CDR2 SVGAGI (reference sequence). The CDR3 is 17 amino acids.